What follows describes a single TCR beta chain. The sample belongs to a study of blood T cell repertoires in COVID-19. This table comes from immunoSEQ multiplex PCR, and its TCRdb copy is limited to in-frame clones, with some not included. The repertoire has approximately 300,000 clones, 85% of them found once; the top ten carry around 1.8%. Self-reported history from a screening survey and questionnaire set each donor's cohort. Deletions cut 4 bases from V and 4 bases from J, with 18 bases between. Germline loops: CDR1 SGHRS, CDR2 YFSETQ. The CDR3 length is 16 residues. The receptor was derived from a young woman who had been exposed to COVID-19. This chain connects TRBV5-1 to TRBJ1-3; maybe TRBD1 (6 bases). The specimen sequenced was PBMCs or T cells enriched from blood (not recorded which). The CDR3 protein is CASSLDRNGPGNTIYF. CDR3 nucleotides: TGCGCCAGCAGCCTAGACAGGAATGGCCCCGGAAACACCATATATTTT.